A selection of T cell receptor beta chains follows, all from one sample in a study of T-cell memory formation after mild COVID-19. TCRdb reanalysed the 5' RACE reads using MiXCR and keeps one entry per CDR3 protein. Among approximately 98,000 distinct CDR3 sequences listed, 15% to 20% were seen once. The sample comprised PBMCs or a T cell subset sorted from them (not recorded which). The receptors were sampled from a man aged 18 to 35 who had mild COVID-19 (a few samples of this study predate the infection). Cell type and time point are not known. CDR3s include the opening cysteine and the closing phenylalanine or tryptophan. Fields, in order: J gene, clone size, V gene, D gene, CDR3 length, CDR3 protein, CDR3 DNA. The D gene is left open where the match is weak. Only some rows state a clone size, as once, few, many or a class for expanded clones.

j_gene: TRBJ1-1; abundance: .; v_gene: TRBV4-1; d_gene: .; len: 17; CDR3aa: CASSQLGGNRANTEAFF; CDR3nt: TGCGCCAGCAGCCAACTCGGGGGGAACAGGGCCAACACTGAAGCTTTCTTT
j_gene: TRBJ1-5; abundance: few; v_gene: TRBV12-3/TRBV12-4; d_gene: .; len: 18; CDR3aa: CASSFGDTSLYSNQPQHF; CDR3nt: TGTGCCAGCAGTTTCGGGGACACCTCCCTGTATAGCAATCAGCCCCAGCATTTT
j_gene: TRBJ2-2; abundance: few; v_gene: TRBV5-1; d_gene: .; len: 14; CDR3aa: CASSPQGGTGELFF; CDR3nt: TGCGCCAGCAGCCCGCAGGGGGGAACCGGGGAGCTGTTTTTT
j_gene: TRBJ2-3; abundance: few; v_gene: TRBV7-6; d_gene: TRBD2; len: 16; CDR3aa: CASSPRLAGTTDTQYF; CDR3nt: TGTGCCAGCAGCCCGCGACTAGCGGGGACCACAGATACGCAGTATTTT
j_gene: TRBJ2-2; abundance: few; v_gene: TRBV5-1; d_gene: .; len: 14; CDR3aa: CASSQGTQGGELFF; CDR3nt: TGCGCCAGCAGCCAGGGGACTCAGGGGGGGGAGCTGTTTTTT
j_gene: TRBJ2-1; abundance: many; v_gene: TRBV20-1; d_gene: TRBD2; len: 12; CDR3aa: CSARVGGDEQFF; CDR3nt: TGCAGTGCTAGAGTCGGGGGGGATGAGCAGTTCTTC
j_gene: TRBJ2-7; abundance: few; v_gene: TRBV10-1; d_gene: TRBD1; len: 15; CDR3aa: CASSGGDKTGHEQYF; CDR3nt: TGCGCCAGCAGTGGAGGAGACAAGACAGGGCACGAGCAGTACTTC
j_gene: TRBJ2-3; abundance: .; v_gene: TRBV12-3/TRBV12-4; d_gene: TRBD1; len: 15; CDR3aa: CASSLAGTGTNTQYF; CDR3nt: TGTGCCAGCAGTTTAGCCGGGACAGGGACAAATACGCAGTATTTT
j_gene: TRBJ2-3; abundance: few; v_gene: TRBV12-3/TRBV12-4; d_gene: TRBD1; len: 15; CDR3aa: CASSLRTGATDTQYF; CDR3nt: TGTGCCAGCAGTCTTCGGACAGGTGCCACAGATACGCAGTATTTT
j_gene: TRBJ2-5; abundance: .; v_gene: TRBV5-1; d_gene: .; len: 15; CDR3aa: CASSLKWPSQETQYF; CDR3nt: TGCGCCAGCAGCTTAAAGTGGCCATCCCAAGAGACCCAGTACTTC
j_gene: TRBJ2-3; abundance: .; v_gene: TRBV14; d_gene: .; len: 16; CDR3aa: CASSQTYPGSVYTQYF; CDR3nt: TGTGCCAGCAGCCAAACCTATCCCGGATCGGTATATACGCAGTATTTT